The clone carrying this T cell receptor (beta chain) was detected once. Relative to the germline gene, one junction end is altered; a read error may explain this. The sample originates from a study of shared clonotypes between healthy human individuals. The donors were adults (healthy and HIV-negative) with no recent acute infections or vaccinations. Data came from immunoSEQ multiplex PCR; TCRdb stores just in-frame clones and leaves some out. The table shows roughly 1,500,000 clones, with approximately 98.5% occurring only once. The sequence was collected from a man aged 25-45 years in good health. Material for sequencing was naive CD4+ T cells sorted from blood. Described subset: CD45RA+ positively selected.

The CDR3 protein is CASSNLGTQDYGQYF. Written as DNA, the CDR3 is TGTGCCAGCAGTAACCTTGGGACGCAAGATTACGGGCAGTACTTC. The genes are TRBV28 and TRBJ2-7, with D perhaps being TRBD1 or TRBD2 (5 bases each). Per germline, CDR1 MDHEN and CDR2 SYDVKM. The CDR3 covers 15 residues.